The entry below describes one T cell receptor (beta chain). Germline V gene data show CDR1 as SGHRS and CDR2 as YFSETQ. This CDR3 contains 12 residues. Trimming took off 4 bases at V and 5 bases at J, with 9 bases between the two ends. The data originate from a study of OX40 agonist ivuxolimab in advanced cancers. Sequenced by immunoSEQ multiplex PCR; TCRdb stores in-frame clones only, minus some. The sample lists about 73,000 clones, about 88% seen once, with approximately 8% in the top ten. This receptor was obtained from an adult with an advanced solid tumor such as melanoma, head and neck, liver or kidney cancer. Material: CD4+ or CD8+ T cells sorted from blood, obtained in a trial of the OX40 agonist ivuxolimab. The chain has TRBV5-1 and TRBJ2-5; D is undetermined. The CDR3 here is CASSLSPETQYF. In nucleotides, the CDR3 is TGCGCCAGCAGCCTCTCCCCGGAGACCCAGTACTTC.